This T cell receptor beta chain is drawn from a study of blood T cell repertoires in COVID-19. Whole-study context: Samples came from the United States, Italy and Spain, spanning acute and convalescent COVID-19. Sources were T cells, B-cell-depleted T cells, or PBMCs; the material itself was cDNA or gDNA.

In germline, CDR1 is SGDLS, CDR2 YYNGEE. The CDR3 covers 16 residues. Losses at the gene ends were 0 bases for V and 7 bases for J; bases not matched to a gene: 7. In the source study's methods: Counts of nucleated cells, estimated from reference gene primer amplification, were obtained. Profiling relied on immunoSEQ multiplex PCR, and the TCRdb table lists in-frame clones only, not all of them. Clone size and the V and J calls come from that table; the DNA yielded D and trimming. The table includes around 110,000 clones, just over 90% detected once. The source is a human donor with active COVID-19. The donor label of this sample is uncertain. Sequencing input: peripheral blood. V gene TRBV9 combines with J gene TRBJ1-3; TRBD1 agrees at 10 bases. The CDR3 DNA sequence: TGTGCCAGCAGCGTAGATGCAGTGACAGGGGGCAACACCATATATTTT. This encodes CASSVDAVTGGNTIYF.